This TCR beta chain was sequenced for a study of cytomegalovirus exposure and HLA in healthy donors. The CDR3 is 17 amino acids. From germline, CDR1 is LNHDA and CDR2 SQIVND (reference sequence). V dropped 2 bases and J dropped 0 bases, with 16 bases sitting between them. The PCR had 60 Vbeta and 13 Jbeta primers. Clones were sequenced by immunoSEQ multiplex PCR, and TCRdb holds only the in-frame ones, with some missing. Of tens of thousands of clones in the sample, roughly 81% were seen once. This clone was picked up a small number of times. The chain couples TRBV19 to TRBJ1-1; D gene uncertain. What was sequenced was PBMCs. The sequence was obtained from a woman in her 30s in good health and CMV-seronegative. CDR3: CASSIKSPADMNTEAFF. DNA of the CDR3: TGTGCCAGTAGTATAAAATCCCCGGCAGACATGAACACTGAAGCTTTCTTT.